These 16 T cell receptor beta chains originate from one sample sequenced in a study of cytomegalovirus exposure and HLA in healthy donors. Use of 60 Vbeta and 13 Jbeta primers characterized the PCR. Repertoires were generated with immunoSEQ multiplex PCR, while TCRdb's copy carries only in-frame clones and drops some. The data show 96,000 or so clones, 65% to 80% seen once. The specimen was PBMCs. These receptors originate from a woman in her sixties or seventies in good health and CMV-seropositive.

The chain uses TRBV10-3 and TRBJ1-1; D ambiguous. Trimming took 3 bases from V and 3 from J, leaving 5 bases between them. The germline V gene encodes CDR1 ENHRY and CDR2 SYGVKD. The CDR3 covers 12 residues. The chain's CDR3 is CAISDRDTEAFF. The CDR3 DNA reads TGTGCCATCAGTGACCGGGACACTGAAGCTTTCTTT.

V and J are TRBV7-6 and TRBJ2-1, with TRBD2 matching over 10 bases. The CDR3 consists of 16 residues. Germline CDR1 is SGHVS and CDR2 is FNYEAQ. V lost 1 base, J lost 8 bases, and 8 bases stayed unmatched. CDR3 coding DNA: TGTGCCAGCAGCTTAGTGTTCCAGCGGGAGGGCGATGAGCAGTTCTTC. This gives the protein CASSLVFQREGDEQFF.

V is TRBV18 and J is TRBJ1-6; no reliable D call. In germline, CDR1 is KGHSH, CDR2 LQKENI. The ends were cut back, 1 base at V and 5 bases at J, with 9 bases in the middle. This CDR3 has 15 amino acids. The CDR3 bases are TGTGCCAGCTCACCACTACCCGAGAATAATTCACCCCTCCACTTT. Translated, it gives CASSPLPENNSPLHF.

V usage is TRBV7-2 and J usage is TRBJ1-1, with TRBD1 matching 9 bases. Germline assignment: CDR1 SGHTA and CDR2 FQGNSA. Trimming cost V 8 bases and J 6 bases; bases outside gene matches: 25. The CDR3 is 19 amino acids. CDR3 loop: CASVPGRGQGLYERPEAFF. Written as DNA, the CDR3 is TGTGCCAGCGTACCGGGTCGGGGACAGGGCCTCTATGAACGCCCTGAAGCTTTCTTT. Full variable domain (rest looked up from reference TRBV7-2 and TRBJ1-1): GAGVSQSPSNKVTEKGKDVELRCDPISGHTALYWYRQSLGQGLEFLIYFQGNSAPDKSGLPSDRFSAERTGGSVSTLTIQRTQQEDSAVYLCASVPGRGQGLYERPEAFFGQGTRLTVV.

The gene calls are TRBV9 and TRBJ2-7; 7 bases are a match to TRBD2. J lost 4 bases, V lost 0 bases, and 10 bases had no gene match. The V gene's germline CDR1 is SGDLS and CDR2 YYNGEE. The CDR3 has 16 amino acids. The CDR3 loop reads CASSVGAGRVGYEQYF. CDR3 coding DNA: TGTGCCAGCAGCGTAGGAGCGGGGCGGGTGGGGTACGAGCAGTACTTC.

This chain links TRBV30 with TRBJ1-5; a possible D gene is TRBD1 (6 bases). The CDR3 is 15 amino acids. With 0 bases removed from V and 4 bases from J, the gap between germline ends came to 13 bases. CDR1 and CDR2 (germline): GTSNPN, SVGIG (reference sequence). As DNA, the CDR3 is TGTGCCTGGAGTGTAAGTGGGACATTTAATCAGCCCCAGCATTTT. The encoded protein is CAWSVSGTFNQPQHF.

CDR3 nucleotides: TGTGCCAGCAGCCCAAGACAGGGAAGAGGCGAGCAGTACTTC. Its protein product is CASSPRQGRGEQYF. This chain uses TRBV9 with TRBJ2-7; TRBD1 agrees at 7 bases. The CDR3 extends over 14 amino acids. Germline V gives CDR1 SGDLS, CDR2 YYNGEE. V trimming: 4 bases; J trimming: 6 bases; junction bases outside the gene matches: 10.

Note on this clone: The same CDR3 arises from other DNA sequences in this sample as well. The rearrangement joins TRBV2 to TRBJ1-5; D remains unclear. CDR3 length: 12 residues. Germline V gives CDR1 SNHLY, CDR2 FYNNEI. V shed 5 bases and J shed 7 bases, with 9 bases lying between them. CDR3 coding DNA: TGTGCCAGCAGTCCCCCAGGCCAGCCCCAGCATTTT. This gives the protein CASSPPGQPQHF.

Only one count was recorded for this clone. The chain couples TRBV5-1 to TRBJ2-2; D is ambiguous. Germline V gene sequence: CDR1 SGHRS, CDR2 YFSETQ. V gave up 4 bases and J gave up 3 bases, with 7 bases separating them. The CDR3 length is 13 residues. The CDR3 DNA follows: TGCGCCAGCAGCCGAGATGACACCGGGGAGCTGTTTTTT. It encodes CASSRDDTGELFF.

This clone was counted only a few times. The rearrangement links TRBV6-5 to TRBJ2-7, with TRBD1 as a possible D gene (6 bases). The CDR3 covers 14 residues. Looked up from germline, CDR1 is MNHEY and CDR2 is SVGAGI. The V end was cut by 6 bases, the J end by 2 bases, with 14 bases between. The CDR3 nucleotides are TGTGCCAGCAGCCAACTAGACAGGCCCTACGAGCAGTACTTC. This encodes CASSQLDRPYEQYF.

This clone was found a few times. This chain uses TRBV5-1 with TRBJ2-3, with D possibly TRBD2 on 6 matching bases. The CDR3 is 15 amino acids. Trimming stripped 7 bases from V and 2 bases from J, with 17 bases between. The germline CDR1 and CDR2 sequences are SGHRS and YFSETQ. DNA for the CDR3: TGCGCCAGCTTGCTTCGTAGCGGAACCACAGATACGCAGTATTTT. This sequence encodes CASLLRSGTTDTQYF.

This clone was observed a handful of times. V usage is TRBV7-2 and J usage is TRBJ1-5; D is perhaps TRBD1 (5 bases). Trimming took 5 bases from V and 2 from J, leaving 19 bases between them. This CDR3 spans 17 amino acids. CDR1 and CDR2 (germline): SGHTA, FQGNSA. The CDR3 here is CASSPLLVGLGNQPQHF. The CDR3 region has the DNA TGTGCCAGCAGCCCCCTCCTAGTGGGGCTAGGCAATCAGCCCCAGCATTTT.

The chain is built from TRBV7-2 and TRBJ1-6; D gene ambiguous. CDR3 length equals 15 residues. V was shortened by 7 bases and J by 8 bases, with 18 bases between the two germline ends. Germline CDR1 is SGHTA and CDR2 is FQGNSA. The CDR3 DNA follows: TGTGCCAGCACCACCCAAGTTGCACGAGATTCACCCCTCCACTTT. Encoded protein: CASTTQVARDSPLHF.

This chain connects TRBV5-4 to TRBJ1-4, with 9 bases matching TRBD1. Germline CDR1 SGHNT, CDR2 YYREEE (reference sequence). The CDR3 spans 15 residues. Unmatched junction bases numbered 4, after V lost 0 bases and J lost 7 bases. As DNA, the CDR3 is TGTGCCAGCAGCTTGGGTGGGACAGGGAGTGAAAAACTGTTTTTT. Its protein product is CASSLGGTGSEKLFF.

The chain combines TRBV7-9 with TRBJ2-3; 13 bases match TRBD2. Trimming at V came to 4 bases and at J to 6 bases, leaving 13 bases not matched to a gene. Germline V gene data show CDR1 as SEHNR and CDR2 as FQNEAQ (reference sequence). The CDR3 loop spans 18 amino acids. The CDR3 sequence: CASSSRKLAGGHGDTQYF. Written as DNA, the CDR3 is TGTGCCAGCAGCTCCCGAAAACTAGCGGGGGGGCACGGGGATACGCAGTATTTT.

This clone came up a few times. The genes are TRBV6-6 and TRBJ2-7; a weak D match, TRBD1 (6 bases). The germline V and J ends were trimmed by 5 bases and 5 bases, with 10 bases remaining between them. The CDR3 totals 12 residues. CDR1 and CDR2 from the germline V gene are MNHNY and SVGAGI (reference sequence). CDR3 bases: TGTGCCAGCAGTGACAGGCTCAACGAGCAGTACTTC. Translating it yields CASSDRLNEQYF.